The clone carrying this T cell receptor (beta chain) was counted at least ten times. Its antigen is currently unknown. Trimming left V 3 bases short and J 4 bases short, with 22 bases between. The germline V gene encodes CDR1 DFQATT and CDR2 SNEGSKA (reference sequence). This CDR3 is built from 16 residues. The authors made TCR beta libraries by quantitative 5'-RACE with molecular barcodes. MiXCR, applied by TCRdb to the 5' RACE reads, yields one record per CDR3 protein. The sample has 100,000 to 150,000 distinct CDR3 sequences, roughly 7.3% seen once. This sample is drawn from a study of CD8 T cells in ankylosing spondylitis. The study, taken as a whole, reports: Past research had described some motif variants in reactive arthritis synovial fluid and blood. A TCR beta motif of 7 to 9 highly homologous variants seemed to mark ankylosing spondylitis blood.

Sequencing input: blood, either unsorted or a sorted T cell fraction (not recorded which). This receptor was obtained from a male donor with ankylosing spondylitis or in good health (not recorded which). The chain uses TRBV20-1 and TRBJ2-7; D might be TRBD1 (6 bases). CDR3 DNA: TGCAGTGCTAGTGACCGGACAGAGTTTGGGGTTTACGAGCAGTACTTC. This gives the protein CSASDRTEFGVYEQYF.